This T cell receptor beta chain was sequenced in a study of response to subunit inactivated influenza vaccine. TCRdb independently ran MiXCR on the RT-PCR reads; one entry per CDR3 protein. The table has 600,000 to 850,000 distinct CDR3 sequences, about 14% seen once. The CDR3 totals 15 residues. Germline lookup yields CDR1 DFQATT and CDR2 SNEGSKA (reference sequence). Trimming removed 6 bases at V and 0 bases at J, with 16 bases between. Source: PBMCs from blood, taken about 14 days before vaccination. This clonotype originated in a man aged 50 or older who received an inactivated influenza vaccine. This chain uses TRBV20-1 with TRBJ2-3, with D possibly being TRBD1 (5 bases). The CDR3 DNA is TGCAGTGCCACCCCTGGAGCAGGGAGCACAGATACGCAGTATTTT. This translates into CSATPGAGSTDTQYF.